The rows below give T cell receptor beta chains drawn from one sample of a study of identical twins. TCRdb re-derived calls from the 5' RACE reads in MiXCR, one entry per CDR3 protein. The profile shows some 660,000 distinct CDR3 sequences, under 9% of them singletons. This sample also appeared in a second study, on yellow fever vaccine responses in identical twins.

Sequencing was carried out using PBMCs. These receptors all come from a woman aged 18-29 years in good health. Both conserved end residues are part of each CDR3. D genes are given only for firm matches. Clone sizes are given selectively: once, few, many, or a class where the clone is expanded.

D: .; J: TRBJ1-2; V: TRBV29-1; size: few; CDR3: CSVEVASYGYTF; DNA: TGCAGCGTCGAGGTAGCAAGCTATGGCTACACCTTC
D: .; J: TRBJ2-1; V: TRBV5-1; size: few; CDR3: CASRIGQETRDEQFF; DNA: TGCGCCAGCAGAATAGGGCAGGAGACCAGAGATGAGCAGTTCTTC
D: .; J: TRBJ1-1; V: TRBV6-1; size: few; CDR3: CASSYAASTEAFF; DNA: TGTGCCAGCAGTTACGCAGCTTCCACTGAAGCTTTCTTT
D: .; J: TRBJ2-5; V: TRBV12-3/TRBV12-4; size: few; CDR3: CASSVGGTNQETQYF; DNA: TGTGCCAGCAGCGTTGGCGGGACAAATCAAGAGACCCAGTACTTC
D: .; J: TRBJ2-6; V: TRBV12-3/TRBV12-4; size: few; CDR3: CASTWGMGAGANVLTF; DNA: TGTGCCAGCACTTGGGGAATGGGCGCTGGGGCCAACGTCCTGACTTTC
D: .; J: TRBJ2-2; V: TRBV5-1; size: many; CDR3: CASSPDTPNTGELFF; DNA: TGCGCCAGCAGCCCCGACACCCCAAACACCGGGGAGCTGTTTTTT
D: .; J: TRBJ2-1; V: TRBV24-1; size: .; CDR3: CATSAAWPSRGGEQFF; DNA: TGTGCCACCAGTGCCGCTTGGCCTAGCAGAGGCGGTGAGCAGTTCTTC
D: .; J: TRBJ2-3; V: TRBV5-1; size: .; CDR3: CASSLVLADTQYF; DNA: TGCGCCAGCAGCTTGGTGCTAGCCGATACGCAGTATTTT
D: TRBD2; J: TRBJ2-1; V: TRBV2; size: .; CDR3: CASSEASSGSIYNEQFF; DNA: TGTGCCAGCAGTGAAGCCTCTAGCGGGAGTATCTACAATGAGCAGTTCTTC
D: .; J: TRBJ2-1; V: TRBV29-1; size: few; CDR3: CSLPIGNYNEQFF; DNA: TGCAGCCTTCCAATCGGGAACTACAATGAGCAGTTCTTC
D: .; J: TRBJ2-5; V: TRBV7-2; size: few; CDR3: CASSLDQGKETQYF; DNA: TGTGCCAGCAGCTTAGACCAGGGAAAAGAGACCCAGTACTTC
D: .; J: TRBJ2-7; V: TRBV5-1; size: many; CDR3: CASSLTPGNYEQYF; DNA: TGCGCCAGCAGCTTGACGCCCGGGAACTACGAGCAGTACTTC
D: .; J: TRBJ2-1; V: TRBV20-1; size: many; CDR3: CSARDRGSSYNEQFF; DNA: TGCAGTGCTAGAGATAGGGGGAGCTCCTACAATGAGCAGTTCTTC
D: .; J: TRBJ2-7; V: TRBV9; size: .; CDR3: CASSVAPTGGENEQYF; DNA: TGTGCCAGCAGCGTAGCTCCCACAGGAGGAGAGAACGAGCAGTACTTC
D: .; J: TRBJ2-7; V: TRBV6-5; size: many; CDR3: CASSYSSQSYEQYF; DNA: TGTGCCAGCAGTTACTCGTCCCAGTCATACGAGCAGTACTTC
D: TRBD2; J: TRBJ2-7; V: TRBV2; size: .; CDR3: CASSPSGRLYEQYF; DNA: TGTGCCAGCAGCCCTAGCGGGAGACTCTACGAGCAGTACTTC
D: TRBD2; J: TRBJ2-7; V: TRBV7-2; size: .; CDR3: CASSHAMGRDEQYF; DNA: TGTGCCAGCAGCCATGCCATGGGGAGGGACGAGCAGTACTTC
D: TRBD1; J: TRBJ2-1; V: TRBV6-1; size: many; CDR3: CASSGGQGGEQFF; DNA: TGTGCCAGCAGTGGCGGACAGGGCGGTGAGCAGTTCTTC
D: TRBD2; J: TRBJ2-5; V: TRBV20-1; size: many; CDR3: CSARALLAIQETQYF; DNA: TGCAGTGCCCGAGCCTTACTAGCGATCCAAGAGACCCAGTACTTC
D: TRBD2; J: TRBJ2-3; V: TRBV6-5; size: many; CDR3: CASSSLAGVSDTQYF; DNA: TGTGCCAGCAGTTCACTAGCGGGAGTATCAGATACGCAGTATTTT